This TCR beta chain was observed in a study of T-cell memory formation after mild COVID-19. Study observations and caveats: Later expanders leaned toward CD4+, whereas clones contracting from day 15 to 85 were balanced CD4/CD8. Contracting CD4+ clones sat mainly in CM and EM; CD8+ in EMRA.

The CDR3 consists of 13 residues. Germline assignment: CDR1 DFQATT and CDR2 SNEGSKA (reference sequence). Concerning this clonotype: The antigen remains unidentified.

TCRalpha and TCRbeta libraries used 5'RACE with constant-segment primers and UMIs. TCRdb ran MiXCR on the 5' RACE reads and lists one entry per CDR3 protein. The data show over 250,000 distinct CDR3 sequences, around a sixth seen once. This chain uses TRBV20-1 with TRBJ2-3; maybe TRBD2 (7 bases). Sequences were obtained from PBMCs or a T cell subset sorted from them (not recorded which). The receptor's source is a man aged 18 to 29 who had mild COVID-19 (a few samples of this study predate the infection). Cell type and time point are not known. This CDR3 is CTAEGGQGDTQYF. Written as DNA, the CDR3 is TGCACCGCCGAGGGGGGGCAAGGAGATACGCAGTATTTT.